This T cell receptor beta chain came from a study of shared clonotypes between healthy human individuals. The study's findings and limits: Compared with clonotypes that all four donors shared, non-shared clonotypes had lower generation probabilities.

Here immunoSEQ multiplex PCR was the method, and the copy in TCRdb shows in-frame clones only, minus some. The data hold some 2,000,000 clones, with 85% to 95% observed a single time. About this clone itself: The antigen is undetermined.

Donors comprised only Caucasian adults living in Nashville, Tennessee. Per the germline V gene, CDR1 is LNHDA and CDR2 is SQIVND (reference sequence). Trimming took 3 bases from V and 2 from J, leaving 7 bases between them. The CDR3 runs 13 residues. The chain uses TRBV19 and TRBJ1-2; D remains ambiguous. Sequences were obtained from naive CD4+ T cells sorted from blood. As for subset: CD45RA+ positively selected. The origin of this receptor is a man in his late teens or twenties in good health. The CDR3 DNA sequence: TGTGCCAGTAGTATGGACTCAAACTATGGCTACACCTTC. It encodes CASSMDSNYGYTF.